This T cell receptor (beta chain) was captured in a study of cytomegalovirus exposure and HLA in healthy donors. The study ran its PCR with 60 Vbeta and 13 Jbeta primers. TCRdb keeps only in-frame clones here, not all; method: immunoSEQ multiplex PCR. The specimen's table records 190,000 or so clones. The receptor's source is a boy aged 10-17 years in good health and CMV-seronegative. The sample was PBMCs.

The CDR3 nucleotides read TGTGCCAGCAGTTTAGAGCGCCTTACCTACGAGCAGTACTTC. It yields the protein CASSLERLTYEQYF. The chain uses TRBV28 and TRBJ2-7, with D uncertain. Trimming removed 2 bases from V and 2 bases from J, with 10 bases in between. Germline V lookup: CDR1 MDHEN, CDR2 SYDVKM. The CDR3 sequence is 14 residues long.